This TCR beta chain appears in the sequencing data of a study of T-cell memory formation after mild COVID-19. The CDR3 length is 19 residues. The V segment lost 5 bases and the J segment 0 bases; nucleotides outside the gene matches: 15. Per germline, CDR1 SGHTA and CDR2 FQGNSA. TCR alpha and TCR beta cDNA libraries carrying sample barcodes and UMIs came from 5'RACE with constant-segment primers. TCRdb re-called the 5' RACE reads with MiXCR, one entry per CDR3 protein. The sample has around 310,000 distinct CDR3 sequences, roughly an eighth seen once. The material sequenced was PBMCs or a T cell subset sorted from them (not recorded which). This receptor was obtained from a man between 18 and 29 years old who had mild COVID-19 (a few samples of this study predate the infection). Cell type and time point are not known. The chain employs TRBV7-2 and TRBJ2-3, with 9 nucleotides matching TRBD2. This chain's CDR3 is CASSLKRGSSGASTDTQYF. In DNA form, the CDR3 reads TGTGCCAGCAGCCTAAAGAGGGGGTCTAGCGGGGCTAGCACAGATACGCAGTATTTT. The whole variable domain, filled in from reference TRBV7-2 and TRBJ2-3, reads GAGVSQSPSNKVTEKGKDVELRCDPISGHTALYWYRQSLGQGLEFLIYFQGNSAPDKSGLPSDRFSAERTGGSVSTLTIQRTQQEDSAVYLCASSLKRGSSGASTDTQYFGPGTRLTVL.